Below are 12 T cell receptor beta chains sequenced from a single sample in a study of blood T cells in healthy people across ages. Primers used in a second PCR of about 7 to 11 cycles were a sample-barcoded 5' primer and a J-beta primer mix. TCRdb re-derived calls from the 5' RACE reads in MiXCR, one entry per CDR3 protein. The profile shows roughly 1,700,000 distinct CDR3 sequences, roughly 27% of them singletons. Sequenced input: blood. These receptors were collected from a woman in her 30s in good health.

V is TRBV5-1 and J is TRBJ2-5; a weak D match, TRBD2 (5 bases). Germline V CDR1 and CDR2: SGHRS, YFSETQ. The V and J ends lost 1 base and 4 bases respectively, with 14 bases between them. The CDR3 is 15 amino acids. The CDR3 coding sequence is TGCGCCAGCAGCTTGCGAGGAGGAGAACGAGAGACCCAGTACTTC. Protein sequence: CASSLRGGERETQYF.

This clonotype has only a few counts. This could be a read error, since a much larger clone is one nucleotide away. The V call is TRBV6-5, the J call TRBJ1-4, with 9 nucleotides matching TRBD1. The CDR3 is 15 amino acids. CDR1 is MNHEY and CDR2 is SVGAGI in the germline V gene. The CDR3: CATSAGTGIQEKRFF. CDR3 nucleotides: TGTGCCACCAGCGCCGGGACAGGGATTCAGGAAAAACGGTTTTTT.

The rearrangement joins TRBV25-1 to TRBJ2-7; D could derive from TRBD1 or TRBD2 (5 bases each). Per germline, CDR1 MGHDK and CDR2 SYGVNS. The CDR3 loop spans 14 amino acids. V lost 6 bases and J lost 3, with 15 bases in between. CDR3 in amino acids: CASRETGRSYEQYF. Written as DNA, the CDR3 is TGTGCCAGCAGGGAGACGGGACGGAGCTACGAGCAGTACTTC.

Concerning this clonotype itself: A read error may produce the germline difference seen at one junction end. This chain connects TRBV7-6 to TRBJ1-1; D remains unclear. Germline CDR1 and CDR2: SGHVS and FNYEAQ. This CDR3 spans 14 amino acids. CDR3 in amino acids: CSSSALGWDTEAFF. CDR3 sequence (DNA): TGTTCCAGCAGCGCCCTGGGGTGGGACACTGAAGCTTTCTTT.

This clonotype was seen a few times. This CDR3 reads CASSPSTAAQYF. The DNA for the CDR3 is TGTGCCAGCAGCCCATCGACTGCGGCGCAGTATTTT. The V and J genes are TRBV7-2 and TRBJ2-3, with D hard to call. CDR1 and CDR2 from the germline V gene are SGHTA and FQGNSA. V lost 5 bases and J lost 10, with 13 bases in between. The CDR3 contains 12 residues.

The chain is built from TRBV5-1 and TRBJ2-3; no clear D. With 2 bases removed from V and 1 base from J, the gap between germline ends came to 11 bases. The germline gives CDR1 SGHRS, CDR2 YFSETQ. The CDR3 covers 15 residues. CDR3 nucleotide sequence: TGCGCCAGCAGCTTTAGACTGCTTGGCACAGATACGCAGTATTTT. As protein: CASSFRLLGTDTQYF.

The chain has TRBV11-2 and TRBJ2-1, with D uncertain. V shed 1 base and J shed 0 bases, with 10 bases lying between them. Germline V CDR1 and CDR2: SGHAT, FQNNGV. The CDR3 totals 16 residues. The CDR3 here is CASSLGGPSSYNEQFF. In DNA form, the CDR3 reads TGTGCCAGCAGCTTAGGTGGGCCCAGCTCCTACAATGAGCAGTTCTTC.

This clonotype was detected a few times. V usage is TRBV20-1 and J usage is TRBJ1-5, with D possibly being TRBD1 (5 bases). Germline CDR1 DFQATT, CDR2 SNEGSKA (reference sequence). This CDR3 spans 13 amino acids. Written as DNA, the CDR3 is TGCAGCGGAGGTGGGGCCAGCAATCAGCCCCAGCATTTT. Its translation is CSGGGASNQPQHF.

This clonotype was detected ten times or more. The rearrangement uses TRBV20-1 and TRBJ2-7, with 7 bases that match TRBD1. J lost 2 bases, V lost 6 bases, and 4 bases had no gene match. The CDR3 is made up of 12 amino acids. Germline lookup yields CDR1 DFQATT and CDR2 SNEGSKA (reference sequence). The CDR3 DNA is TGCAGTGCGCCGCAGGGGGCCTACGAGCAGTACTTC. Translated, it gives CSAPQGAYEQYF.

The chain combines TRBV6-5 with TRBJ1-2; 8 bases are a match to TRBD1. Germline loops: CDR1 MNHEY, CDR2 SVGAGI. V lost 5 bases, J lost 6 bases, and 5 bases stayed unmatched. The CDR3 loop spans 13 amino acids. DNA of the CDR3: TGTGCCAGCAGTCGGACAGGGCGGCATGGCTACACCTTC. Translation: CASSRTGRHGYTF.

A word on this clonotype: A much larger clone lies one base from this, so it may be a read error. Written as DNA, the CDR3 is TGCGCCAGCAGCTCTGAGGGAAACGATGGCTACACCTTC. Translating gives CASSSEGNDGYTF. The V and J genes are TRBV5-1 and TRBJ1-2, with D unresolved. This CDR3 is 13 amino acids long. V was shortened by 3 bases and J by 6 bases, with 12 bases between the two germline ends. Germline lookup yields CDR1 SGHRS and CDR2 YFSETQ.

The rearrangement uses TRBV5-1 and TRBJ1-1, with D uncertain. The CDR3 runs to 12 residues. Between the trimmed V and J ends, which lost 0 bases and 8 bases, there was a span of 8 bases. Germline CDR1 SGHRS, CDR2 YFSETQ. CDR3 residues: CASSLVDQEAFF. CDR3 DNA sequence: TGCGCCAGCAGCTTGGTGGATCAGGAAGCTTTCTTT.